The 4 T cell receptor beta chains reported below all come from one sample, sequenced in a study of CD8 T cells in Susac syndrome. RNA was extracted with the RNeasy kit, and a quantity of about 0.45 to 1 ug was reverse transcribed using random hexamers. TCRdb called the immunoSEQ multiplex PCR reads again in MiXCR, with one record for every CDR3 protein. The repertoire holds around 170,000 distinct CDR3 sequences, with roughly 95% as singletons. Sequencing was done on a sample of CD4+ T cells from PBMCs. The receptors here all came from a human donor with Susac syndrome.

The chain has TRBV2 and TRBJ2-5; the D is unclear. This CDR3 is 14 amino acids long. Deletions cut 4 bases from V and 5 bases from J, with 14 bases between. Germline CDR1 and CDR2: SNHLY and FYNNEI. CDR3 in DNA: TGTGCCAGCAGTGTTGTGAGGTCGGCGGAGACCCAGTACTTC. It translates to CASSVVRSAETQYF. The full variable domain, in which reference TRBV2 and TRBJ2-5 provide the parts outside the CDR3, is EPEVTQTPSHQVTQMGQEVILRCVPISNHLYFYWYRQILGQKVEFLVSFYNNEISEKSEIFDDQFSVERPDGSNFTLKIRSTKLEDSAMYFCASSVVRSAETQYFGPGTRLLVL.

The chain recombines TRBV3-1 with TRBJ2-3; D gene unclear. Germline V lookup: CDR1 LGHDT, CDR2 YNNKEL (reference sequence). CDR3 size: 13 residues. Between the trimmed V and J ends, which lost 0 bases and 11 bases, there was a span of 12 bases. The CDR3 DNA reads TGTGCCAGCAGCCAAGACGAGAGATTCCGGCAGTATTTT. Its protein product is CASSQDERFRQYF.

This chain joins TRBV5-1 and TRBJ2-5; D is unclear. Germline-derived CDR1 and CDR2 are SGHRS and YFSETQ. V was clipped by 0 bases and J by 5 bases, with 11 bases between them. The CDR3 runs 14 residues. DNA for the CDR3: TGCGCCAGCAGCTTGGCGCCGAACGGGGAGACCCAGTACTTC. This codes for CASSLAPNGETQYF.

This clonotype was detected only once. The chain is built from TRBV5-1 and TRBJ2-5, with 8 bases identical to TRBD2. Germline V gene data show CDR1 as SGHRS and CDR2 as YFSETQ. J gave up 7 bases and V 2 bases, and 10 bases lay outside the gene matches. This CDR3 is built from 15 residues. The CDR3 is CASSFGLALMWTQYF. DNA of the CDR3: TGCGCCAGCAGCTTCGGACTAGCCCTCATGTGGACCCAGTACTTC.